This T cell receptor (beta chain) was profiled in a study of T cells in Graves' hyperthyroidism and ophthalmopathy. Regarding the study as a whole: Most thyroid clonotypes expanded above 0.001 were also detected in blood.

The CDR3 regions of TCR beta were amplified from RNA transcripts. A set of HTBI primers served as the primers for a first-round RT-PCR of the TCR CDR3. One entry per CDR3 protein, called by TCRdb with MiXCR from the multiplex PCR reads. This sample has hundreds of thousands of distinct CDR3 sequences; roughly 15% occur once, and the top ten carry roughly 10%. Patients counted as stable if ophthalmopathy did not develop within 18 months. Lactation, pregnancy, other autoimmune disease or uncontrolled infection led to exclusion of patients. This sample holds PBMCs from under 11 ml fresh peripheral blood. This clonotype was seen only a few times. Antigen: not known. Germline V lookup: CDR1 DFQATT, CDR2 SNEGSKA (reference sequence). V gave up 6 bases and J gave up 2 bases, with 17 bases separating them. CDR3 length: 14 amino acids.

What was sequenced was blood. This clonotype was sampled from a woman under 30 with Graves' hyperthyroidism. The chain carries TRBV20-1 and TRBJ2-7; D uncertain. The CDR3 sequence is CSARPKDLPYEQYF. The CDR3 DNA sequence: TGCAGTGCCCGGCCCAAAGACCTCCCCTACGAGCAGTACTTC.